The rows below give T cell receptor beta chains drawn from one sample of a study of memory CD4+ T cells and cytomegalovirus serostatus. This table comes from immunoSEQ multiplex PCR, and its TCRdb copy is limited to in-frame clones, with some not included. The data hold approximately 46,000 clones, with under 80% observed a single time. Source material: memory CD4+ T cells from blood. The receptor set was obtained from an adult in good health and CMV-seronegative. Both conserved end residues are part of each CDR3. The D gene is left open where the match is weak. Not every row has a clone size; where given, it reads once, few, many or a size class.

TRBJ2-6 | - | TRBV10-3 | 20 | TRBD1 | CAISERHPGQGASGANVLTF | TGTGCCATCAGTGAGAGACACCCGGGACAGGGAGCCTCTGGGGCCAACGTCCTGACTTTC
TRBJ1-1 | - | TRBV10-3 | 16 | - | CAISVAGTAKNTEAFF | TGTGCCATCAGCGTAGCCGGGACGGCGAAAAACACTGAAGCTTTCTTT
TRBJ1-5 | - | TRBV2 | 14 | - | CASSQAASNQPQHF | TGTGCCAGCAGTCAAGCAGCCAGCAATCAGCCCCAGCATTTT
TRBJ1-1 | once | TRBV25-1 | 15 | TRBD1 | CASSERDRGNTEAFF | TGTGCCAGCAGTGAGCGGGACAGGGGGAACACTGAAGCTTTCTTT
TRBJ1-1 | - | TRBV7-9 | 13 | TRBD1 | CASSEGQGFFAFF | TGTGCCAGCAGCGAGGGACAGGGGTTTTTCGCTTTCTTT
TRBJ2-1 | - | TRBV7-7 | 17 | - | CASSLTPGRGSYNEQFF | TGTGCTAGCAGCTTAACGCCGGGGCGAGGTTCCTACAATGAGCAGTTCTTC
TRBJ1-2 | once | TRBV27 | 14 | TRBD1 | CASRLTDRVRGYTF | TGTGCCAGCAGACTAACGGACAGGGTTAGGGGCTACACCTTC
TRBJ2-3 | - | TRBV5-4 | 13 | - | CASSPPGGYTQYF | TGTGCCAGCAGCCCGCCCGGCGGGTATACGCAGTATTTT
TRBJ2-7 | - | TRBV19 | 14 | TRBD1 | CASSPRGTGREQYF | TGTGCCAGTAGTCCAAGAGGGACAGGGCGCGAGCAGTACTTC
TRBJ2-1 | - | TRBV7-9 | 12 | - | CATGRERNEQFF | TGTGCCACAGGACGGGAGCGCAATGAGCAGTTCTTC
TRBJ1-1 | - | TRBV11-3 | 15 | - | CASSLGPGASSEAFF | TGTGCCAGCAGCTTAGGGCCGGGGGCGAGTTCTGAAGCTTTCTTT
TRBJ2-1 | - | TRBV14 | 20 | - | CASSQESAIGAVTALNEQFF | TGTGCCAGCAGCCAAGAAAGTGCGATTGGTGCAGTTACCGCGCTTAATGAGCAGTTCTTC
TRBJ1-6 | - | TRBV5-1 | 13 | - | CASSFERGSPLHF | TGCGCCAGCAGCTTTGAGAGGGGCTCACCCCTCCACTTT
TRBJ1-2 | - | TRBV27 | 14 | TRBD1 | CASRKTGVLYGYTF | TGTGCCAGCAGAAAGACAGGGGTTCTGTATGGCTACACCTTC
TRBJ1-1 | - | TRBV28 | 17 | - | CASSPQMSFRVNTEAFF | TGTGCCAGCTCTCCCCAGATGAGTTTTAGGGTTAACACTGAAGCTTTCTTT
TRBJ2-1 | - | TRBV5-4 | 14 | TRBD1 | CASSLEQGNNEQFF | TGTGCCAGCAGCTTGGAACAGGGGAACAATGAGCAGTTCTTC
TRBJ2-4 | - | TRBV7-3 | 19 | TRBD1 | CASSRQGARRLIAKNIQYF | TGTGCCAGCAGTCGACAGGGGGCGAGGAGGCTTATTGCCAAAAACATTCAGTACTTC
TRBJ2-7 | - | TRBV27 | 15 | - | CASSELLGQPYEQYF | TGTGCCAGCAGCGAGCTCCTCGGGCAGCCCTACGAGCAGTACTTC
TRBJ2-1 | - | TRBV29-1 | 13 | - | CSVEFSQGNEQFF | TGCAGCGTTGAATTTTCGCAGGGCAATGAGCAGTTCTTC
TRBJ2-1 | few | TRBV7-9 | 18 | TRBD2 | CASSLGWERGGLYNEQFF | TGTGCCAGCAGCTTAGGTTGGGAGCGGGGGGGCCTCTACAATGAGCAGTTCTTC
TRBJ2-7 | - | TRBV6-6 | 14 | - | CASSYGERRYEQYF | TGTGCCAGCAGTTATGGGGAACGGCGCTACGAGCAGTACTTC
TRBJ2-6 | - | TRBV5-4 | 16 | - | CASSLQQGSGANVLTF | TGTGCCAGCAGCTTGCAACAGGGTTCTGGGGCCAACGTCCTGACTTTC
TRBJ2-3 | once | TRBV5-4 | 13 | - | CASSRGGTDTQYF | TGTGCCAGCAGCAGGGGGGGGACAGATACGCAGTATTTT
TRBJ1-2 | - | TRBV7-6 | 13 | - | CASSPDRNYGYTF | TGTGCCAGCAGCCCCGACAGGAACTATGGCTACACCTTC
TRBJ2-6 | - | TRBV14 | 14 | - | CASSQASGANVLTF | TGTGCCAGCAGCCAAGCATCTGGGGCCAACGTCCTGACTTTC
TRBJ2-7 | - | TRBV29-1 | 13 | TRBD1 | CSVEGQGADEQYF | TGCAGCGTTGAGGGACAGGGGGCAGACGAGCAGTACTTC
TRBJ2-2 | once | TRBV7-9 | 14 | - | CASSPPGYTGELFF | TGTGCCAGCAGCCCCCCCGGGTACACCGGGGAGCTGTTTTTT
TRBJ2-7 | few | TRBV6-1 | 12 | - | CASAAGIYEQYF | TGTGCCAGCGCGGCTGGAATCTACGAGCAGTACTTC
TRBJ1-1 | - | TRBV28 | 12 | - | CASRVGFAEAFF | TGTGCCAGCAGGGTGGGTTTCGCTGAAGCTTTCTTT
TRBJ1-2 | - | TRBV19 | 16 | TRBD1 | CASSSRTGTGGYGYTF | TGTGCCAGTAGTTCCAGAACCGGGACAGGGGGCTATGGCTACACCTTC
TRBJ1-3 | - | TRBV5-6 | 16 | - | CASSEGGPNSGNTIYF | TGTGCCAGCAGCGAGGGAGGGCCTAATTCTGGAAACACCATATATTTT
TRBJ1-5 | - | TRBV7-2 | 13 | - | CASSPRSNQPQHF | TGTGCCAGCAGCCCCCGAAGCAATCAGCCCCAGCATTTT
TRBJ1-1 | few | TRBV10-3 | 13 | - | CAISVEGNTEAFF | TGTGCCATCAGTGTTGAGGGGAACACTGAAGCTTTCTTT
TRBJ2-5 | few | TRBV19 | 15 | TRBD1 | CATTRTGSVQETQYF | TGTGCCACTACCAGGACAGGGTCTGTGCAAGAGACCCAGTACTTC
TRBJ1-5 | - | TRBV2 | 14 | - | CASSSDSLNQPQHF | TGTGCCAGCAGCTCGGACAGCCTCAATCAGCCCCAGCATTTT
TRBJ1-6 | - | TRBV27 | 16 | TRBD1 | CALSGAGGPYNSPLHF | TGTGCCCTGTCCGGAGCAGGGGGCCCCTATAATTCACCCCTCCACTTT
TRBJ1-1 | - | TRBV30 | 18 | TRBD1 | CAWSRGIMGQRPNTEAFF | TGTGCCTGGAGCCGAGGGATAATGGGACAGAGACCGAACACTGAAGCTTTCTTT
TRBJ2-2 | - | TRBV5-1 | 14 | - | CASSLGFKTGELFF | TGCGCCAGCAGCTTGGGATTTAAAACCGGGGAGCTGTTTTTT
TRBJ2-5 | - | TRBV5-8 | 14 | - | CASSFSDAQETQYF | TGTGCCAGCAGCTTTAGCGACGCACAAGAGACCCAGTACTTC
TRBJ1-4 | - | TRBV5-1 | 16 | - | CASSLESVATNEKLFF | TGCGCCAGCAGCTTGGAATCAGTAGCAACTAATGAAAAACTGTTTTTT
TRBJ2-3 | - | TRBV6-1 | 15 | - | CASSELASSTDTQYF | TGTGCCAGCAGTGAATTGGCCAGCAGCACAGATACGCAGTATTTT
TRBJ2-3 | - | TRBV5-1 | 14 | TRBD1 | CASSLGTGKDTQYF | TGCGCCAGCAGCTTGGGGACAGGGAAGGATACGCAGTATTTT
TRBJ2-7 | - | TRBV5-6 | 14 | - | CASSLLGSSYEQYF | TGTGCCAGCAGCTTGTTAGGGTCCTCCTACGAGCAGTACTTC
TRBJ1-2 | - | TRBV29-1 | 13 | - | CSVAATGYESYTF | TGCAGCGTCGCCGCTACAGGGTATGAGAGCTACACCTTC
TRBJ2-5 | - | TRBV18 | 12 | - | CASSPDEETQYF | TGTGCCAGCTCGCCAGACGAAGAGACCCAGTACTTC
TRBJ2-1 | - | TRBV2 | 16 | - | CATKLDGQSLFKEQFF | TGTGCCACCAAATTAGACGGACAGAGTCTTTTTAAGGAGCAGTTCTTC
TRBJ2-5 | - | TRBV2 | 13 | - | CASMLDRSRTQYF | TGTGCCAGCATGCTAGATCGTAGTAGGACCCAGTACTTC
TRBJ2-1 | - | TRBV7-3 | 16 | - | CASSLMTDIAHNEQFF | TGTGCCAGCAGCTTAATGACGGATATCGCCCACAATGAGCAGTTCTTC
TRBJ1-5 | - | TRBV2 | 14 | - | CASRTGGSNQPQHF | TGTGCCAGCAGGACGGGGGGGAGCAATCAGCCCCAGCATTTT
TRBJ2-1 | - | TRBV7-9 | 14 | TRBD1 | CASSSRTGGDEQFF | TGTGCCAGCAGCTCCCGGACAGGGGGCGATGAGCAGTTCTTC
TRBJ1-6 | - | TRBV5-1 | 15 | - | CASSLGGVTNSPLHF | TGCGCCAGCAGCTTGGGTGGGGTAACGAATTCACCCCTCCACTTT
TRBJ2-3 | - | TRBV5-1 | 14 | - | CASSGDIRTDTQYF | TGCGCCAGCAGTGGTGATATCCGCACAGATACGCAGTATTTT
TRBJ1-1 | once | TRBV6-5 | 13 | - | CASTEDGNTEAFF | TGTGCCAGCACCGAGGATGGAAACACTGAAGCTTTCTTT
TRBJ2-5 | - | TRBV11-1 | 13 | - | CASSWTEQETQYF | TGTGCCAGCAGCTGGACAGAGCAAGAGACCCAGTACTTC
TRBJ2-4 | - | TRBV19 | 14 | TRBD2 | CASSRGGGRDIQYF | TGTGCCAGTAGTCGCGGAGGTGGGAGGGACATTCAGTACTTC